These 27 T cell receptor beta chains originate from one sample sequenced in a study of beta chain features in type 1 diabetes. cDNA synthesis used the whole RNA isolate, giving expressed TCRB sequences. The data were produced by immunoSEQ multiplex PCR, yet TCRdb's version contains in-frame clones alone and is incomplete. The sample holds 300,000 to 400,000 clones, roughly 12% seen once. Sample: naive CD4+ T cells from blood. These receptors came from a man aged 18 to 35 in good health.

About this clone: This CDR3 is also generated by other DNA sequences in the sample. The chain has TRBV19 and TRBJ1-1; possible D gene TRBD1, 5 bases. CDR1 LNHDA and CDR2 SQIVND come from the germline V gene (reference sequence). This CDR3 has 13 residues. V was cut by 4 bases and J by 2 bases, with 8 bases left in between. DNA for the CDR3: TGTGCCAGTAGTACGACAGTAAACACTGAAGCTTTCTTT. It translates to CASSTTVNTEAFF.

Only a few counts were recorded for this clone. Here the CDR3 DNA reads TGTGCCAGCAGCCGGGATCCCAACACTGAAGCTTTCTTT. Its protein product is CASSRDPNTEAFF. J is TRBJ1-1 and V is TRBV13; D is uncertain. This CDR3 contains 13 residues. The germline gives CDR1 PRHDT, CDR2 FYEKMQ (reference sequence). V dropped 5 bases and J dropped 2 bases, with 9 bases sitting between them.

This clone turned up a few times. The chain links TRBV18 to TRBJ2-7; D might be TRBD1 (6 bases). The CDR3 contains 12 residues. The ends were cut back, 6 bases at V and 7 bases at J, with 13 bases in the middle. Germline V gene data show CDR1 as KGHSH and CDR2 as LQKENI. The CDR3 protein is CASSHRDREQYF. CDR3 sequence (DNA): TGTGCCAGCTCTCACAGGGATCGGGAGCAGTACTTC.

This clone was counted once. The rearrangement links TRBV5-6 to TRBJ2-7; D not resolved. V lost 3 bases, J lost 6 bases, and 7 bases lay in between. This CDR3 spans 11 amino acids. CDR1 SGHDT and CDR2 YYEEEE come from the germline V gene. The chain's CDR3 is CASSSRGEQYF. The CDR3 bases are TGTGCCAGCAGCTCTAGAGGCGAGCAGTACTTC.

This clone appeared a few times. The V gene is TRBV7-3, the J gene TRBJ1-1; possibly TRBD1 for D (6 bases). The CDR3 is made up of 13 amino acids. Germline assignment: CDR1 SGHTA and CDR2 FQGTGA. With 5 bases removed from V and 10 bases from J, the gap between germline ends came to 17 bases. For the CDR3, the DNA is TGTGCCAGCAGCCCCTCCGTCGGCAGGGGAGCTTTCTTT. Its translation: CASSPSVGRGAFF.

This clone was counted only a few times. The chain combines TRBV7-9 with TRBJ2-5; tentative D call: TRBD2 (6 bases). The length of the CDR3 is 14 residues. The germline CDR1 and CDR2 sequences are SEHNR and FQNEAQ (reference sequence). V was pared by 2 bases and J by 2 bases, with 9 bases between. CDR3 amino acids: CASSLLLAQETQYF. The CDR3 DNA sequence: TGTGCCAGCAGCTTACTACTAGCACAAGAGACCCAGTACTTC.

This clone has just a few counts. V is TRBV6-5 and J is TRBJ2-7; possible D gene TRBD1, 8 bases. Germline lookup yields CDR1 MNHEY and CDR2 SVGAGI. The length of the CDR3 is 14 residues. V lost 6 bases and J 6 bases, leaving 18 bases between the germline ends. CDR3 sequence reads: CASSFRTGRGEQYF. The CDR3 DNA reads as TGTGCCAGCAGCTTTCGGACAGGGAGGGGCGAGCAGTACTTC.

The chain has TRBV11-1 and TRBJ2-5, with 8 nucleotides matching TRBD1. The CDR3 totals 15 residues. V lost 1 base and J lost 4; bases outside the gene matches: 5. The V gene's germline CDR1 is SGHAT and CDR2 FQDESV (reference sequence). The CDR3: CASSLGRGLGETQYF. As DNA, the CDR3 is TGTGCCAGCAGCTTAGGCAGGGGGCTAGGAGAGACCCAGTACTTC.

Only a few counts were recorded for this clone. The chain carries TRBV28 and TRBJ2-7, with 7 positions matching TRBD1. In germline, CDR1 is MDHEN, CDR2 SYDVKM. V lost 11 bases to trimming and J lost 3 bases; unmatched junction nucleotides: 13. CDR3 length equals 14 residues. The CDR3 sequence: CAAVRTGVNYEQYF. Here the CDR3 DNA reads TGTGCCGCTGTGCGGACAGGAGTAAACTACGAGCAGTACTTC.

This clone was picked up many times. Here the CDR3 DNA reads TGCAGCGTTACGCTAGCGGGAGGTGAGCAGTACTTC. Encoded protein: CSVTLAGGEQYF. The gene calls are TRBV29-1 and TRBJ2-7, with 11 bases matching TRBD2. The ends lost 5 bases at V and 7 bases at J; junction bases unmatched: 4. The CDR3 loop spans 12 amino acids. The V gene's germline CDR1 is SQVTM and CDR2 ANQGSEA.

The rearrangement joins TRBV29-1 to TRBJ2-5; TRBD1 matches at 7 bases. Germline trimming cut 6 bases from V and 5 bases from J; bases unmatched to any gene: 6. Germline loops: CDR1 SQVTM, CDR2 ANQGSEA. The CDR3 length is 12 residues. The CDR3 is CSVGTAKETQYF. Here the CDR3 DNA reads TGCAGCGTCGGGACAGCCAAGGAGACCCAGTACTTC.

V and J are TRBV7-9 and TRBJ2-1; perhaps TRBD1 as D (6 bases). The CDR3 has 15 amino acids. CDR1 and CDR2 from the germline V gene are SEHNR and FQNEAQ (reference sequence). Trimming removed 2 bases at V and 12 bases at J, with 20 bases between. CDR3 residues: CASSLRRTARGVQFF. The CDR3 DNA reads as TGTGCCAGCAGCTTAAGACGGACAGCCAGAGGGGTGCAGTTCTTC.

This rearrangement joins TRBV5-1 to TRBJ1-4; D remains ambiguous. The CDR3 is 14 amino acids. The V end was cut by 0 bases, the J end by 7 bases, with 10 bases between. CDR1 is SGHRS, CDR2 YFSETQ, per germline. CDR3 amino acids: CASSLGIAGEKLFF. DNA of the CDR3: TGCGCCAGCAGCTTGGGGATAGCGGGTGAAAAACTGTTTTTT.

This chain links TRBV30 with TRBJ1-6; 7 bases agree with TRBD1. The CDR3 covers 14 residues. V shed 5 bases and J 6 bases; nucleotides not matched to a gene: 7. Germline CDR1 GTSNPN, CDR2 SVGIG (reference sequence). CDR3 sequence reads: CAWAGTVTNSPLHF. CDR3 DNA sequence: TGTGCCTGGGCTGGGACAGTTACTAATTCACCCCTCCACTTT.

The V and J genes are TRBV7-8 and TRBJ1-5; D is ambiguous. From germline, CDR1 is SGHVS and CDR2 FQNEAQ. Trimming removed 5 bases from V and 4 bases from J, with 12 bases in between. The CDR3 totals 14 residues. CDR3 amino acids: CASSPMGGNQPQHF. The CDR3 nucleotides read TGTGCCAGCAGCCCCATGGGAGGGAATCAGCCCCAGCATTTT.

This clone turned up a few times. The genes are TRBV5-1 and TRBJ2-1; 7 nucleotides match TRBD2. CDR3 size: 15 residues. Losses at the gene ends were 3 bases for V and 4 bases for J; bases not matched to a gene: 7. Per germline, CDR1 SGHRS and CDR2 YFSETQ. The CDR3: CASSSGLEAYNEQFF. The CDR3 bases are TGCGCCAGCAGCTCCGGACTAGAGGCGTACAATGAGCAGTTCTTC. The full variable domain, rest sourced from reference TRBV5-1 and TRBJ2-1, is KAGVTQTPRYLIKTRGQQVTLSCSPISGHRSVSWYQQTPGQGLQFLFEYFSETQRNKGNFPGRFSGRQFSNSRSEMNVSTLELGDSALYLCASSSGLEAYNEQFFGPGTRLTVL.

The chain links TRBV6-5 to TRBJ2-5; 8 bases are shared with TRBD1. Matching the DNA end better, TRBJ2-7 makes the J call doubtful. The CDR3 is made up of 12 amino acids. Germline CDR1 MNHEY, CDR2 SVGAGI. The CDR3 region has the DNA TGTGCCAGCGGGGACAGGACCTACGAGCAGTACTTC. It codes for CASGDRTYEQYF.

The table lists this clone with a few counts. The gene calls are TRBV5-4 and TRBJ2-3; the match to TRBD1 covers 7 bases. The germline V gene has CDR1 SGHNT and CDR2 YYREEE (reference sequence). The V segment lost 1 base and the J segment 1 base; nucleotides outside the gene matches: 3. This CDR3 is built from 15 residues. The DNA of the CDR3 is TGTGCCAGCAGCTTGATTGGACAGGGCACAGATACGCAGTATTTT. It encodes CASSLIGQGTDTQYF.

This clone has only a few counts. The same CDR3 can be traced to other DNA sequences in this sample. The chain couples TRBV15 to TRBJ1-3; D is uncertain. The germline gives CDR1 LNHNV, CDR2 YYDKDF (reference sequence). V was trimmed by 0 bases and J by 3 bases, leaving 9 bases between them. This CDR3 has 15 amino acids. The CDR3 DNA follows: TGTGCCACCAGCAGAGATCGCGGGAGTGGAAACACCATATATTTT. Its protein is CATSRDRGSGNTIYF. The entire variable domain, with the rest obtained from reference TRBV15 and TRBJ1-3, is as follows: DAMVIQNPRYQVTQFGKPVTLSCSQTLNHNVMYWYQQKSSQAPKLLFHYYDKDFNNEADTPDNFQSRRPNTSFCFLDIRSPGLGDTAMYLCATSRDRGSGNTIYFGEGSWLTVV.

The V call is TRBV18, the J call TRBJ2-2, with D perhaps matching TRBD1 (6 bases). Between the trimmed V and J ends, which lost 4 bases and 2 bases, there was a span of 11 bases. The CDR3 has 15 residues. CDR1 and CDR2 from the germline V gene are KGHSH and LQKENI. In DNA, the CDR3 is TGTGCCAGCTCACACGGACAGATAAACACCGGGGAGCTGTTTTTT. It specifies CASSHGQINTGELFF.

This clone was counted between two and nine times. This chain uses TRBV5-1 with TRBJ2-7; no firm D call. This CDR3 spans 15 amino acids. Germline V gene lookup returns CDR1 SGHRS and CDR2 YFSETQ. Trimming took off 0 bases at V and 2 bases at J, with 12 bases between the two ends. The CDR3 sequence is CASSLGSGLTYEQYF. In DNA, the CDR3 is TGCGCCAGCAGCTTGGGGTCTGGCCTTACCTACGAGCAGTACTTC.

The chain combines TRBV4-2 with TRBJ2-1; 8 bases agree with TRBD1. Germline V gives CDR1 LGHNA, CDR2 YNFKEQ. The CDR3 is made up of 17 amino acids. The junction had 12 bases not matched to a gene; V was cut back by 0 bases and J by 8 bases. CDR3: CASSQDPTGTGGDEQFF. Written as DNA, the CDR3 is TGTGCCAGCAGCCAAGATCCCACCGGGACAGGAGGTGATGAGCAGTTCTTC.

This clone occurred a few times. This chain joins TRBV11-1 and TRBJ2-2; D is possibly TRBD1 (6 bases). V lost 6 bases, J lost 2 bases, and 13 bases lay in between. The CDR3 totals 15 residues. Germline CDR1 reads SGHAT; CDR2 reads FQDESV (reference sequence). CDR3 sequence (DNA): TGTGCCAGCAGGTTAACAGGGACAAACACCGGGGAGCTGTTTTTT. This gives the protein CASRLTGTNTGELFF.

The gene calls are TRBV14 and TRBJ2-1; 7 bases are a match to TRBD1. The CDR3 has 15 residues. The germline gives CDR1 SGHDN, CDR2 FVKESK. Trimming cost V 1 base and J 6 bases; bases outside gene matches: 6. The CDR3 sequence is CASSQVGDRGNEQFF. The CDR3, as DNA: TGTGCCAGCAGCCAAGTTGGGGACAGAGGCAATGAGCAGTTCTTC.

CDR3 in amino acids: CASSPTSGRRLYF. The DNA of the CDR3 is TGTGCCAGCTCACCAACTAGCGGGAGGAGGTTGTACTTC. The chain has TRBV18 and TRBJ2-7; TRBD2 agrees at 12 bases. The CDR3 has 13 amino acids. Trimming removed 2 bases from V and 12 bases from J; junction bases left unmatched: 5. CDR1 is KGHSH, CDR2 LQKENI, per germline.

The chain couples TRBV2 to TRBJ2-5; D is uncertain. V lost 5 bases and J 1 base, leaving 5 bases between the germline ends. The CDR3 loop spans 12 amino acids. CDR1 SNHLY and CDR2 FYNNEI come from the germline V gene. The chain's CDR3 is CASSYSQETQYF. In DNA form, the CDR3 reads TGTGCCAGCAGTTACAGCCAAGAGACCCAGTACTTC.

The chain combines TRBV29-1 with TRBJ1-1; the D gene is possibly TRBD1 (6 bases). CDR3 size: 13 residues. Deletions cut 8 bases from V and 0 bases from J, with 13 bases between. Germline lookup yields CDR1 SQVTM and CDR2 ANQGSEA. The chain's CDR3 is CSITGFMNTEAFF. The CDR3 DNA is TGCAGCATAACAGGGTTCATGAACACTGAAGCTTTCTTT.